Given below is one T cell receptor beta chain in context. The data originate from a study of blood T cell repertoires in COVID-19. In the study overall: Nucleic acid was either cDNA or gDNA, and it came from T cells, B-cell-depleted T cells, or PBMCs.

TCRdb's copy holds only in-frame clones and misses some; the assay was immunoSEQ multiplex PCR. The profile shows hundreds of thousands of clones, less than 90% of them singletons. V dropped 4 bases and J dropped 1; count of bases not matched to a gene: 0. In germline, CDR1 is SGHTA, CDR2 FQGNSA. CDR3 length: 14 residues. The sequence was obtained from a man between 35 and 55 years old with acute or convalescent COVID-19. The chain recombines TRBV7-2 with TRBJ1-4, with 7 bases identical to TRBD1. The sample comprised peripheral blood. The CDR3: CASSSGGTNEKLFF. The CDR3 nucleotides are TGTGCCAGCAGCTCAGGGGGAACTAATGAAAAACTGTTTTTT.